Listed below are T cell receptor beta chains from one sample, sequenced in a study of blood T cell repertoires in COVID-19. Repertoires were generated with immunoSEQ multiplex PCR, while TCRdb's copy carries only in-frame clones and drops some. The sample lists around 160,000 clones, around four fifths occurring once. The sample taken for sequencing was peripheral blood. The receptor source for this set is a middle-aged woman with active or convalescent COVID-19. The CDR3 runs from the conserved cysteine through the conserved F or W. The D gene is left open where the match is weak. Expanded clones are given a class, and other clones once, few, many or no size at all.

J | D | V | size | DNA | CDR3
TRBJ2-7 | - | TRBV28 | - | TGTGCCAGCAGTTACGCGGTCGAGCAGTACTTC | CASSYAVEQYF
TRBJ2-7 | - | TRBV7-2 | - | TGTGCCAGCAGCTTAGCCGCCGCCGCGGGGTCATACGAGCAGTACTTC | CASSLAAAAGSYEQYF
TRBJ2-7 | - | TRBV28 | - | TGTGCCAGCAGTAAAGGACAGTGGAACTACGAGCAGTACTTC | CASSKGQWNYEQYF
TRBJ2-7 | - | TRBV11-2 | - | TGTGCCAGCAGCTCCCCGGCGACATATGGTTACGAGCAGTACTTC | CASSSPATYGYEQYF
TRBJ1-4 | TRBD1 | TRBV7-9 | - | TGTGCCAGCAGCTTAGGGATCGGCCGGACAGGAGATAATGAAAAACTGTTTTTT | CASSLGIGRTGDNEKLFF
TRBJ1-5 | - | TRBV21-1 | once | TGTGCCAGCAGCAAAGAAATTGGACAGAATCAGCCCCAGCATTTT | CASSKEIGQNQPQHF
TRBJ2-7 | TRBD2 | TRBV5-1 | - | TGCGCCAGCAGCTGGGGACTAGTCCCCTACGAGCAGTACTTC | CASSWGLVPYEQYF
TRBJ1-2 | - | TRBV29-1 | - | TGCAGCGTTGGGGGAGTACCCAACAGCCCCACTAACTATGGCTACACCTTC | CSVGGVPNSPTNYGYTF
TRBJ2-7 | - | TRBV7-9 | once | TGTGCCAGCAGCTCCCCACAGCTCTACGAGCAGTACTTC | CASSSPQLYEQYF
TRBJ1-2 | TRBD1 | TRBV18 | - | TGTGCCAGCTCACCGGACAGGGCAGCTGGCTACACCTTC | CASSPDRAAGYTF
TRBJ2-5 | TRBD2 | TRBV6-1 | few | TGTGCCAGCGGTGAGGGGACTAGCGCCCCGGGGACCCAGTACTTC | CASGEGTSAPGTQYF
TRBJ1-1 | - | TRBV29-1 | - | TGCAGCGTTCAGGATCTAAGGACTGAAGCTTTCTTT | CSVQDLRTEAFF
TRBJ1-2 | TRBD1 | TRBV30 | - | TGTGCCTACCAAGCACAGGGGTTCTATGGCTACACCTTC | CAYQAQGFYGYTF
TRBJ1-5 | - | TRBV6-5 | - | TGTGCCAGCAGTTACTCAATTCCGGGCCCCGGGGAGGCCCAGCATTTT | CASSYSIPGPGEAQHF
TRBJ2-1 | TRBD1 | TRBV5-1 | - | TGCGCCAGCAGCCTGGGACAGGGGTATGGCAATGAGCAGTTCTTC | CASSLGQGYGNEQFF
TRBJ2-7 | TRBD2 | TRBV6-1 | - | TGTGCCAGCAGTGAGGGACTAGCGGGAGGTACCTACGAGCAGTACTTC | CASSEGLAGGTYEQYF
TRBJ1-2 | - | TRBV19 | - | TGTGCCACGGTAATGACAGCTCAGTATGGCTACACCTTC | CATVMTAQYGYTF
TRBJ2-7 | TRBD1 | TRBV2 | - | TGTGCCAGCACTGGACAGGGCGATTTGGCCGAGCAGTACTTC | CASTGQGDLAEQYF
TRBJ1-3 | TRBD1 | TRBV6-4 | - | TGTGCCAGCAGTGACGACAGGGGCCTCTCTGGAAACACCATATATTTT | CASSDDRGLSGNTIYF
TRBJ1-4 | - | TRBV19 | few | TGTGCCAGTAGTCCGCCGACAGGAGTAAACCTTGCAACTAATGAAAAACTGTTTTTT | CASSPPTGVNLATNEKLFF
TRBJ1-5 | TRBD1 | TRBV27 | - | TGTGCCAGCAGTCCCACAGGGGGCGCGGGCAATCAGCCCCAGCATTTT | CASSPTGGAGNQPQHF
TRBJ2-6 | TRBD1 | TRBV2 | - | TGTGCCGCCCCGCAGACAGGGTTGGGGGCTAGCTCTGGGGCCAACGTCCTGACTTTC | CAAPQTGLGASSGANVLTF
TRBJ1-2 | TRBD1 | TRBV6-1 | - | TGTGCCAGCAGTGTGAAGGGGACAGCCCCTAACTATGGCTACACCTTC | CASSVKGTAPNYGYTF
TRBJ1-6 | - | TRBV6-5 | once | TGTGCCAGCAGTTCCGGTGTCGGTTCACCCCTCCACTTT | CASSSGVGSPLHF
TRBJ2-7 | - | TRBV24-1 | - | TGTGCCACCAGCGACCCTGGTGGGGCGGCCAAAAAGTACTTC | CATSDPGGAAKKYF
TRBJ1-1 | TRBD1 | TRBV10-3 | - | TGTGCCATCAGGGGGGACAGGATGAACACTGAAGCTTTCTTT | CAIRGDRMNTEAFF
TRBJ1-5 | - | TRBV5-1 | few | TGCGCCAGCAGCTTGACAGGAGAGCTTAGCAATCAGCCCCAGCATTTT | CASSLTGELSNQPQHF
TRBJ2-7 | - | TRBV27 | - | TGTGCCAGCAGTTTAGTCGCAGGTGGCACCACCGAGCAGTACTTC | CASSLVAGGTTEQYF
TRBJ1-5 | - | TRBV28 | - | TGTGCCAGCAGTCCCGTGGACTATAGCAATCAGCCCCAGCATTTT | CASSPVDYSNQPQHF
TRBJ2-7 | - | TRBV6-5 | - | TGTGCCAGCAGCGACAGAATTCAGACCTACGAGCAGTACTTC | CASSDRIQTYEQYF